What follows are 27 T cell receptor beta chains derived from one specimen sequenced in a study of blood T cell repertoires in COVID-19. Clones were sequenced by immunoSEQ multiplex PCR, and TCRdb holds only the in-frame ones, with some missing. The sample shows roughly 80,000 clones, roughly 91% of them seen only once. Sequencing was performed on peripheral blood. The receptors here all came from a woman in her fifties or sixties in a cohort sampled during active COVID-19.

The chain is built from TRBV11-2 and TRBJ2-3; 15 positions agree with TRBD2. Germline-derived CDR1 and CDR2 are SGHAT and FQNNGV. The trim removed 3 bases at V and 6 bases at J, leaving 7 bases unmatched. The CDR3 loop spans 17 amino acids. The CDR3 nucleotides read TGTGCCAGCAGCTTGAGGACTAGCGGGAGGGCCATGGATACGCAGTATTTT. Translation: CASSLRTSGRAMDTQYF.

The table lists this clone with a count of one. CDR3 DNA sequence: TGCGCCAGCAGCCAATACTTCGGGACAGCGGCTAACTATGGCTACACCTTC. Translating it yields CASSQYFGTAANYGYTF. V and J are TRBV4-1 and TRBJ1-2, with TRBD1 matching 7 bases. The ends lost 2 bases at V and 0 bases at J; junction bases unmatched: 9. This CDR3 has 17 amino acids. The germline CDR1 and CDR2 sequences are MGHRA and YSYEKL.

The chain couples TRBV5-4 to TRBJ2-3; 13 nucleotides agree with TRBD2. Germline V CDR1 and CDR2: SGHNT, YYREEE (reference sequence). The CDR3 extends over 15 amino acids. The ends lost 7 bases at V and 7 bases at J; junction bases unmatched: 9. The chain's CDR3 is CASGRLAGGRNTQYF. Written as DNA, the CDR3 is TGTGCCAGCGGAAGACTAGCGGGGGGCAGGAATACGCAGTATTTT.

This chain links TRBV7-2 with TRBJ2-2; 13 bases are shared with TRBD2. Germline loops: CDR1 SGHTA, CDR2 FQGNSA. The V gene end was trimmed by 6 bases and the J gene end by 0 bases; junction bases not matched to a gene: 7. This CDR3 spans 18 amino acids. Here the CDR3 DNA reads TGTGCCAGCAGTCATGTGGGACTAGCGGGGTCGAACACCGGGGAGCTGTTTTTT. Protein product: CASSHVGLAGSNTGELFF.

This sequence joins TRBV5-4 and TRBJ1-4, with 7 bases lining up with TRBD1. J was trimmed by 0 bases and V by 3 bases; bases with no gene match: 8. This CDR3 is 17 amino acids long. Germline assignment: CDR1 SGHNT and CDR2 YYREEE (reference sequence). For the CDR3, the DNA is TGTGCCAGCAGCTCTCCAGGACAGGCCGCAACTAATGAAAAACTGTTTTTT. Protein: CASSSPGQAATNEKLFF. Using reference TRBV5-4 and TRBJ1-4 for the parts outside the CDR3, the full variable domain is ETGVTQSPTHLIKTRGQQVTLRCSSQSGHNTVSWYQQALGQGPQFIFQYYREEENGRGNFPPRFSGLQFPNYSSELNVNALELDDSALYLCASSSPGQAATNEKLFFGSGTQLSVL.

This chain connects TRBV2 to TRBJ1-5; D is unclear. Trimming took off 6 bases at V and 3 bases at J, with 12 bases between the two ends. Germline V gene sequence: CDR1 SNHLY, CDR2 FYNNEI. CDR3 length: 14 residues. CDR3 coding DNA: TGTGCCAGCAGGTCCCAGGCAAACAATCAGCCCCAGCATTTT. It codes for CASRSQANNQPQHF.

The genes are TRBV4-1 and TRBJ1-6; 7 bases are shared with TRBD1. The junction had 3 bases not matched to a gene; V was cut back by 3 bases and J by 1 base. This CDR3 region has 16 residues. The germline gives CDR1 MGHRA, CDR2 YSYEKL. The CDR3 loop is CASSQARGSYNSPLHF. The CDR3 bases are TGCGCCAGCAGCCAGGCCAGGGGGTCCTATAATTCACCCCTCCACTTT.

The chain carries TRBV5-6 and TRBJ1-2, with 8 bases aligning to TRBD1. Trimming removed 3 bases from V and 11 bases from J; junction bases left unmatched: 12. This CDR3 has 14 amino acids. Germline lookup yields CDR1 SGHDT and CDR2 YYEEEE. CDR3 nucleotide sequence: TGTGCCAGCAGCTCTACTGGACAGGGTGGAGGGTACACCTTC. It specifies CASSSTGQGGGYTF.

V gene TRBV7-3 combines with J gene TRBJ2-4, with 15 positions matching TRBD2. J lost 0 bases, V lost 1 base, and 7 bases had no gene match. Germline-derived CDR1 and CDR2 are SGHTA and FQGTGA. This CDR3 region has 20 residues. CDR3 sequence: CASSLRWTSGGAVAKNIQYF. In DNA, the CDR3 is TGTGCCAGCAGCTTAAGGTGGACTAGCGGGGGGGCCGTAGCCAAAAACATTCAGTACTTC.

The CDR3 DNA reads as TGCGCCAGCAGCTTGGCCGGTATATACGAGCAGTACTTC. Amino acids: CASSLAGIYEQYF. The chain uses TRBV5-1 and TRBJ2-7; D unresolved. The CDR3 is 13 residues long. The germline V gene has CDR1 SGHRS and CDR2 YFSETQ. V lost 0 bases and J lost 4, with 8 bases in between.

The chain combines TRBV4-1 with TRBJ1-1; D is perhaps TRBD1 (6 bases). CDR3 size: 17 residues. Germline values: CDR1 MGHRA, CDR2 YSYEKL. Deletions cut 3 bases from V and 0 bases from J, with 17 bases between. The CDR3 loop is CASSQGPPRDMNTEAFF. CDR3 nucleotides: TGCGCCAGCAGCCAGGGCCCCCCGAGGGACATGAACACTGAAGCTTTCTTT.

The J gene is TRBJ1-1, the V gene TRBV5-1; 8 positions match TRBD1. The V gene's germline CDR1 is SGHRS and CDR2 YFSETQ. The CDR3 consists of 13 residues. V was clipped by 7 bases and J by 3 bases; unmatched bases: 5. CDR3 loop: CASGRQGHTEAFF. The CDR3 bases are TGCGCCAGCGGAAGACAGGGGCACACTGAAGCTTTCTTT.

The chain couples TRBV28 to TRBJ2-1; 8 bases agree with TRBD2. Germline trimming cut 6 bases from V and 0 bases from J; bases unmatched to any gene: 7. Germline assignment: CDR1 MDHEN and CDR2 SYDVKM. The CDR3 consists of 16 residues. The DNA for the CDR3 is TGTGCCAGCAGGGGGGCGGGAGGCTTCTCCTACAATGAGCAGTTCTTC. It yields the protein CASRGAGGFSYNEQFF. The full variable domain, with the rest looked up from reference TRBV28 and TRBJ2-1, is DVKVTQSSRYLVKRTGEKVFLECVQDMDHENMFWYRQDPGLGLRLIYFSYDVKMKEKGDIPEGYSVSREKKERFSLILESASTNQTSMYLCASRGAGGFSYNEQFFGPGTRLTVL.

The genes are TRBV4-2 and TRBJ2-3; 16 bases line up with TRBD2. The germline V gene encodes CDR1 LGHNA and CDR2 YNFKEQ. The CDR3 loop spans 21 amino acids. Unmatched junction bases numbered 12, after V lost 0 bases and J lost 3 bases. The CDR3 bases are TGTGCCAGCAGCCAAGATATTCCGGGACTAGCGGGAGGGCCTAAAACAGATACGCAGTATTTT. Its translation is CASSQDIPGLAGGPKTDTQYF.

The chain employs TRBV19 and TRBJ2-7; 11 nucleotides agree with TRBD2. V was pared by 4 bases and J by 5 bases, with 7 bases of the junction left unmatched. This CDR3 region has 15 residues. CDR1 and CDR2 (germline): LNHDA, SQIVND (reference sequence). The CDR3 nucleotides are TGTGCCAGTAGTACCCGGACTAGCGGGTCTCACGAGCAGTACTTC. It is translated as CASSTRTSGSHEQYF.

The genes are TRBV4-2 and TRBJ2-7, with 13 bases aligning to TRBD2. J was trimmed by 7 bases and V by 4 bases; bases with no gene match: 10. CDR1 LGHNA and CDR2 YNFKEQ come from the germline V gene. CDR3 length: 16 residues. The CDR3 loop reads CASSRRTGLAGNEQYF. The CDR3 DNA reads as TGTGCCAGCAGCCGCCGGACGGGACTAGCGGGGAATGAGCAGTACTTC.

J is TRBJ2-7 and V is TRBV4-1, with a weak D call TRBD2 (6 bases). Germline CDR1 MGHRA, CDR2 YSYEKL. The CDR3 has 13 residues. V was cut by 3 bases and J by 4 bases, with 10 bases left in between. Here the CDR3 DNA reads TGCGCCAGCAGCCAGGGGGGAGTTTACGAGCAGTACTTC. It codes for CASSQGGVYEQYF.

The chain uses TRBV5-4 and TRBJ2-1, with no clear D. Germline values: CDR1 SGHNT, CDR2 YYREEE (reference sequence). The CDR3 extends over 16 amino acids. Trimming cost V 0 bases and J 0 bases, with 10 bases left between them. The CDR3 bases are TGTGCCAGCAGCTTGGGCGGAACCCGCTCCTACAATGAGCAGTTCTTC. Protein product: CASSLGGTRSYNEQFF.

The chain couples TRBV3-1 (or the pseudogene TRBV3-2) to TRBJ1-1; D call uncertain. The CDR3 is 13 residues long. The germline V and J ends were trimmed by 2 bases and 3 bases, with 7 bases remaining between them. CDR1 LGHDT and CDR2 YNNKEL come from the germline V gene (reference sequence). CDR3 bases: TGTGCCAGCAGCCAAATCCTTGACACTGAAGCTTTCTTT. It is translated as CASSQILDTEAFF.

This chain connects TRBV29-1 to TRBJ2-3, with unresolved D. Germline assignment: CDR1 SQVTM and CDR2 ANQGSEA. Trimming removed 4 bases from V and 2 bases from J, with 16 bases in between. The CDR3 covers 15 residues. CDR3 nucleotide sequence: TGCAGCGTTGGCGGAAGCCGAGCGAACACAGATACGCAGTATTTT. It specifies CSVGGSRANTDTQYF.

V gene TRBV20-1 combines with J gene TRBJ2-3; TRBD2 agrees at 11 bases. Losses at the gene ends were 3 bases for V and 6 bases for J; bases not matched to a gene: 8. Germline assignment: CDR1 DFQATT and CDR2 SNEGSKA (reference sequence). The CDR3 is 15 amino acids. CDR3 amino acids: CSASKLAGVGDTQYF. Here the CDR3 DNA reads TGCAGTGCTAGTAAACTAGCGGGAGTGGGCGATACGCAGTATTTT.

In its sample, this clone was seen a few times. The chain links TRBV12-3 or TRBV12-4 to TRBJ1-1; D remains unclear. Trimming pared 6 bases from V and 1 base from J, leaving 3 bases between. The CDR3 consists of 11 residues. This CDR3 reads CASSRNTEAFF. The CDR3 bases are TGTGCCAGCAGCAGGAACACTGAAGCTTTCTTT.

The rearrangement uses TRBV28 and TRBJ1-5, with a tentative D call TRBD1 (5 bases). Germline CDR1 and CDR2: MDHEN and SYDVKM. V gave up 2 bases and J gave up 4 bases, with 12 bases separating them. The CDR3 extends over 15 amino acids. CDR3 loop: CASSLGAERNQPQHF. DNA for the CDR3: TGTGCCAGCAGTTTAGGGGCGGAAAGGAATCAGCCCCAGCATTTT.

This chain uses TRBV6-5 with TRBJ1-4; perhaps TRBD1 as D (5 bases). The CDR3 contains 14 residues. The germline V gene has CDR1 MNHEY and CDR2 SVGAGI. The V end lost 6 bases, the J end lost 8 bases, and 16 bases lay between the germline ends. CDR3 region: CASSRQSVREKLFF. As DNA, the CDR3 is TGTGCCAGCAGCAGACAGTCGGTACGCGAAAAACTGTTTTTT.

CDR3 nucleotide sequence: TGCGCCAGCAGTGATGCTAGCAAGGGCGAGACCCAGTACTTC. It codes for CASSDASKGETQYF. The V and J genes are TRBV10-1 and TRBJ2-5; weak D call: TRBD2 (5 bases). The CDR3 sequence is 14 residues long. The ends were cut back, 3 bases at V and 5 bases at J, with 13 bases in the middle. Germline V gives CDR1 WNHNN, CDR2 SYGVQD (reference sequence).

The chain carries TRBV19 and TRBJ1-1, with 7 nucleotides matching TRBD1. CDR1 and CDR2 (germline): LNHDA, SQIVND (reference sequence). Unmatched junction bases numbered 9, after V lost 7 bases and J lost 1 base. The CDR3 is 15 amino acids. CDR3 sequence reads: CASNPGQYSNTEAFF. In nucleotides, the CDR3 is TGTGCCAGTAATCCGGGACAGTACTCGAACACTGAAGCTTTCTTT.

This chain uses TRBV11-1 with TRBJ2-1, with 9 bases aligning to TRBD1. The CDR3 covers 15 residues. Germline CDR1 SGHAT, CDR2 FQDESV (reference sequence). The V and J ends lost 3 bases and 1 base, in that order; junction bases with no gene match: 1. The CDR3: CASSFGTGSYNEQFF. The CDR3 coding sequence is TGTGCCAGCAGCTTCGGGACAGGGTCCTACAATGAGCAGTTCTTC.